This T cell receptor beta chain was documented in a study of early T cells in non-severe SARS-CoV-2 infection. This clonotype has a handful of counts. Trimming stripped 6 bases from V and 1 base from J, with 15 bases between. This CDR3 has 15 residues. CDR1 and CDR2 (germline): MNHNY, SVGAGI (reference sequence). Unique molecular identifiers were added to individual cDNA molecules. MiXCR, applied by TCRdb to the 5' RACE reads, yields one record per CDR3 protein. The table includes 35,000 to 50,000 distinct CDR3 sequences, around 23% detected once. The chain is built from TRBV6-6 and TRBJ1-1, with TRBD1 as a possible D gene (6 bases). Sequencing used whole blood, obtained at baseline. The TCR was taken from an adult who was a healthcare worker with PCR-confirmed SARS-CoV-2 infection or an uninfected control (not recorded which). This CDR3 reads CASRFRAGENTEAFF. CDR3 DNA sequence: TGTGCCAGCAGATTCCGAGCAGGGGAGAACACTGAAGCTTTCTTT.